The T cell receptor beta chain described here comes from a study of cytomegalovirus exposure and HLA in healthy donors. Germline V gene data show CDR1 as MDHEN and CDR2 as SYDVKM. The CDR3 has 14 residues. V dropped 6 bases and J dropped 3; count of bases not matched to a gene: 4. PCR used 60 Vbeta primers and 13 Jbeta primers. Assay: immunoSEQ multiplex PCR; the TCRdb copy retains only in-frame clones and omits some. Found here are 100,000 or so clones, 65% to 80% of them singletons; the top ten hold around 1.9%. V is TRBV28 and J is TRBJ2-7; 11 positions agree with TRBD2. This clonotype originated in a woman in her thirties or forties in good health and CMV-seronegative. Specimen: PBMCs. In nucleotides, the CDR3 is TGTGCCAGCAGGCGACTAGCGGGGATCTACGAGCAGTACTTC. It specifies CASRRLAGIYEQYF.